This is a list of T cell receptor beta chains from one sample in a study of blood T cell repertoires in COVID-19. This table comes from immunoSEQ multiplex PCR, and its TCRdb copy is limited to in-frame clones, with some not included. This table has 300,000 or so clones, roughly 90% appearing once. Sequenced sample: PBMCs or T cells enriched from blood (not recorded which). The source of these receptors is a man aged 55 to 70 who had recovered from COVID-19. The CDR3 runs from the conserved cysteine through the conserved F or W. The order of the fields is clone size, D gene, J gene, V gene, CDR3 protein, CDR3 DNA. D genes are given only for firm matches. Clone size, where shown, is once, few, many, or a class for clones that have expanded.

NA | NA | TRBJ1-1 | TRBV19 | CAIRGAPGITEAFF | TGTGCCATCCGCGGAGCCCCGGGGATCACTGAAGCTTTCTTT
NA | NA | TRBJ2-2 | TRBV5-1 | CASSLEASITGELFF | TGCGCCAGCAGCTTGGAGGCTAGCATCACCGGGGAGCTGTTTTTT
NA | TRBD2 | TRBJ2-3 | TRBV7-8 | CASSLTSGGPADTQYF | TGTGCCAGCAGCTTGACTAGCGGGGGACCGGCAGATACGCAGTATTTT
NA | NA | TRBJ2-5 | TRBV7-2 | CASSLGAFVPDRQETQYF | TGTGCCAGCAGCTTAGGGGCCTTTGTGCCGGATAGACAAGAGACCCAGTACTTC
NA | TRBD1 | TRBJ1-2 | TRBV6-5 | CASQGVGGYTF | TGTGCCAGCCAGGGGGTTGGGGGCTACACCTTC
NA | NA | TRBJ1-1 | TRBV19 | CASSITAGGTEAFF | TGTGCCAGTAGTATAACGGCCGGGGGCACTGAAGCTTTCTTT
NA | NA | TRBJ1-6 | TRBV12-3/TRBV12-4 | CASSFRGASPLHF | TGTGCCAGCAGTTTTCGCGGGGCCTCACCCCTCCACTTT
NA | NA | TRBJ2-2 | TRBV7-9 | CASSSFSGANTGELFF | TGTGCCAGCAGCTCCTTTAGCGGAGCGAACACCGGGGAGCTGTTTTTT
NA | NA | TRBJ2-3 | TRBV7-6 | CASSLGRGSRTDTQYF | TGTGCCAGCAGCTTAGGTCGGGGGAGTAGGACAGATACGCAGTATTTT
NA | NA | TRBJ2-1 | TRBV10-2 | CASRGTSYNEQFF | TGCGCCAGCAGGGGCACTTCCTACAATGAGCAGTTCTTC
NA | TRBD1 | TRBJ2-7 | TRBV4-1 | CASSPRTGGPYEQYF | TGCGCCAGCAGCCCACGGACAGGGGGCCCCTACGAGCAGTACTTC
few | NA | TRBJ2-2 | TRBV7-3 | CASSLFPGSTGELFF | TGTGCCAGCAGCTTATTTCCAGGGTCCACCGGGGAGCTGTTTTTT
NA | TRBD1 | TRBJ2-2 | TRBV30 | CAWNRGLGGELFF | TGTGCCTGGAACAGGGGGCTCGGCGGGGAGCTGTTTTTT
NA | NA | TRBJ1-5 | TRBV27 | CASNTDQGTLPQHF | TGTGCCAGCAACACAGACCAGGGTACGTTGCCCCAGCATTTT
NA | TRBD2 | TRBJ2-2 | TRBV10-3 | CATGGTPNTGELFF | TGTGCCACGGGGGGGACTCCGAACACCGGGGAGCTGTTTTTT
NA | NA | TRBJ1-6 | TRBV19 | CASSPKLQGLGTPLHF | TGTGCCAGTAGTCCCAAACTTCAGGGTCTGGGGACACCCCTCCACTTT
NA | NA | TRBJ1-1 | TRBV25-1 | CASSATGDNAEAFF | TGTGCCAGCAGTGCGACAGGAGACAACGCTGAAGCTTTCTTT
once | TRBD2 | TRBJ2-1 | TRBV11-2 | CASSLLTSGSYHNEQFF | TGTGCCAGCAGCTTACTCACTAGCGGGAGTTATCACAATGAGCAGTTCTTC
NA | TRBD2 | TRBJ2-3 | TRBV5-1 | CASSLATWTSGGTDTQYF | TGCGCCAGCAGCTTGGCTACCTGGACTAGCGGGGGCACAGATACGCAGTATTTT
NA | TRBD2 | TRBJ2-3 | TRBV18 | CASSPPSGASTDTQYF | TGTGCCAGCTCACCACCGAGCGGGGCTAGCACAGATACGCAGTATTTT
NA | NA | TRBJ1-6 | TRBV10-3 | CAISEVAGNSSPLHF | TGTGCCATCAGTGAGGTGGCAGGGAATAGCTCACCCCTCCACTTT
once | NA | TRBJ1-4 | TRBV27 | CASSLVGVVNEKLFF | TGTGCCAGCAGTTTAGTAGGGGTCGTTAATGAAAAACTGTTTTTT
NA | TRBD1 | TRBJ1-3 | TRBV7-9 | CASSSAGTALSGNTIYF | TGTGCCAGCAGCTCAGCCGGGACAGCTCTCTCTGGAAACACCATATATTTT
NA | TRBD2 | TRBJ2-1 | TRBV13 | CASSFPGLAGGPEYNEQFF | TGTGCCAGCAGCTTCCCGGGACTAGCGGGGGGGCCAGAGTACAATGAGCAGTTCTTC
NA | NA | TRBJ2-1 | TRBV7-9 | CASSAGQSINEQFF | TGTGCCAGCAGCGCGGGACAGTCTATCAATGAGCAGTTCTTC
few | TRBD1 | TRBJ1-1 | TRBV2 | CASRRTGTEAFF | TGTGCCAGCAGGCGGACAGGCACTGAAGCTTTCTTT
NA | NA | TRBJ2-7 | TRBV5-8 | CASSDVAGSHASYEQYF | TGTGCCAGCAGCGATGTCGCGGGCAGCCATGCCTCCTACGAGCAGTACTTC
NA | NA | TRBJ1-1 | TRBV4-2 | CASSQEARDLIEAFF | TGTGCCAGCAGCCAAGAGGCCAGGGACTTAATTGAAGCTTTCTTT
NA | TRBD1 | TRBJ2-2 | TRBV7-2 | CASSLSTGGLTGELFF | TGTGCCAGCAGCCTCTCGACAGGGGGGTTGACCGGGGAGCTGTTTTTT
NA | NA | TRBJ1-2 | TRBV7-8 | CASSLSGGNGYTF | TGTGCCAGCAGCTTATCGGGGGGGAATGGCTACACCTTC
NA | TRBD1 | TRBJ2-7 | TRBV6-5 | CASRTGVSEQYF | TGTGCCAGCAGAACAGGGGTGAGCGAGCAGTACTTC
NA | TRBD1 | TRBJ1-1 | TRBV11-2 | CASSLVIGWGQVNTEAFF | TGTGCCAGCAGCTTAGTCATAGGGTGGGGACAGGTGAACACTGAAGCTTTCTTT
NA | TRBD2 | TRBJ2-3 | TRBV25-1 | CASSASGSRVTDTQYF | TGTGCCAGCAGTGCTAGCGGGAGTAGGGTCACAGATACGCAGTATTTT
NA | NA | TRBJ2-7 | TRBV7-9 | CASSPQNPDEQYF | TGTGCCAGCAGCCCACAAAACCCAGACGAGCAGTACTTC
NA | TRBD1 | TRBJ1-3 | TRBV5-1 | CASSSARTGGSGNTIYF | TGCGCCAGCAGCTCGGCTCGGACAGGGGGCTCTGGAAACACCATATATTTT
once | NA | TRBJ1-1 | TRBV5-1 | CASSSQGHEAFF | TGCGCCAGCAGCTCACAGGGACATGAAGCTTTCTTT
NA | NA | TRBJ1-1 | TRBV9 | CASSFGVSTEAFF | TGTGCCAGCAGCTTCGGGGTTAGCACTGAAGCTTTCTTT
NA | NA | TRBJ1-4 | TRBV19 | CASSWAGEGEKLFF | TGTGCCAGTTCATGGGCAGGGGAGGGTGAAAAACTGTTTTTT
NA | TRBD1 | TRBJ2-5 | TRBV10-1 | CASSPRQGQSTEETQYF | TGCGCCAGCAGTCCGCGGCAGGGACAGAGCACAGAAGAGACCCAGTACTTC
once | TRBD2 | TRBJ2-1 | TRBV4-3 | CASSQDRAGGFYNEQFF | TGCGCCAGCAGCCAAGATCGAGCGGGGGGATTCTACAATGAGCAGTTCTTC
NA | NA | TRBJ1-1 | TRBV6-5 | CASSYTGGNTEAFF | TGTGCCAGCAGTTACACCGGGGGGAACACTGAAGCTTTCTTT
NA | NA | TRBJ2-5 | TRBV5-5 | CASSTPGTYQETQYF | TGTGCCAGCAGCACCCCCGGGACATACCAAGAGACCCAGTACTTC
NA | NA | TRBJ2-1 | TRBV10-1 | CASSLGGVGNEQFF | TGCGCCAGCAGTCTGGGGGGAGTTGGCAATGAGCAGTTCTTC
NA | NA | TRBJ1-5 | TRBV24-1 | CATSDSYSNQPQHF | TGTGCCACCAGTGATTCTTATAGCAATCAGCCCCAGCATTTT
NA | NA | TRBJ2-1 | TRBV10-3 | CAISDFNYNEQFF | TGTGCCATCAGTGATTTTAACTACAATGAGCAGTTCTTC
NA | NA | TRBJ2-7 | TRBV5-1 | CASSFGGYEQYF | TGCGCCAGCAGCTTCGGGGGTTACGAGCAGTACTTC
once | NA | TRBJ1-5 | TRBV12-5 | CASGQLDRKDQPQHF | TGTGCTAGTGGACAACTTGACAGGAAAGATCAGCCCCAGCATTTT
NA | TRBD2 | TRBJ2-2 | TRBV4-1 | CASSHGLAGGKTGELFF | TGCGCCAGCAGTCATGGACTAGCGGGGGGGAAGACCGGGGAGCTGTTTTTT
NA | TRBD1 | TRBJ2-7 | TRBV6-5 | CASSYGGTGASYEQYF | TGTGCCAGCAGTTACGGGGGGACAGGGGCTTCCTACGAGCAGTACTTC
NA | TRBD1 | TRBJ2-1 | TRBV25-1 | CASRTGVRDEQFF | TGTGCCAGCAGGACAGGGGTTCGGGATGAGCAGTTCTTC
NA | TRBD1 | TRBJ1-2 | TRBV27 | CASSPRTGISDGYTF | TGTGCCAGCAGTCCGAGGACAGGGATAAGCGATGGCTACACCTTC
NA | TRBD1 | TRBJ1-6 | TRBV7-6 | CASSLSRQGAHSPLHF | TGTGCCAGCAGCCTTAGCCGGCAGGGGGCCCATTCACCCCTCCACTTT
few | TRBD2 | TRBJ2-7 | TRBV7-6 | CASSLESLAGAYEQYF | TGTGCCAGCAGCTTAGAATCCCTAGCGGGAGCGTACGAGCAGTACTTC
NA | NA | TRBJ1-1 | TRBV7-9 | CASSLVGVGDEAFF | TGTGCCAGCAGCTTAGTTGGGGTCGGGGATGAAGCTTTCTTT
NA | TRBD1 | TRBJ2-1 | TRBV5-4 | CASSLTRQGAGSIEFF | TGTGCCAGCAGCTTAACTCGACAGGGGGCTGGATCTATTGAGTTCTTC
NA | NA | TRBJ1-2 | TRBV6-5 | CASSYSSPNYGYTF | TGTGCCAGCAGTTACTCTTCTCCGAACTATGGCTACACCTTC
once | NA | TRBJ2-2 | TRBV19 | CASSIGRQRAGELFF | TGTGCCAGTAGTATAGGCCGGCAGAGGGCCGGGGAGCTGTTTTTT